Shown below are 2 T cell receptor beta chains from a single sample sequenced in a study of spatial heterogeneity in lung cancer. TCRdb reanalysed the 5' RACE reads using MiXCR and keeps one entry per CDR3 protein. The repertoire includes fewer than 1,500 distinct CDR3 sequences, 56% of them detected once, and less than 9% sits in the top ten. Stated time point: blood at routine non-recurrence follow-up after resection. This specimen consisted of PBMCs, obtained at follow-up. The receptor source for this set is a female donor with early-stage non-small cell lung cancer.

Comments on this clonotype: This beta chain is an off-target read within a library intended for alpha chains, so its frequency means little. The CDR3 DNA reads TGTGCCAGCAGCTTGGGACAGGCGAGCACTGAAGCTTTCTTT. It codes for CASSLGQASTEAFF. The rearrangement links TRBV7-2 to TRBJ1-1; 8 bases line up with TRBD1. Germline V gives CDR1 SGHTA, CDR2 FQGNSA. J was trimmed by 4 bases and V by 3 bases; bases with no gene match: 4. The CDR3 extends over 14 amino acids.

With regard to this clonotype: The library was built for alpha chains, so this beta chain is an off-target read and its size means little. The chain couples TRBV28 to TRBJ1-1, with TRBD1 as a possible D gene (6 bases). There are 13 residues in the CDR3. The V gene's germline CDR1 is MDHEN and CDR2 SYDVKM. V dropped 2 bases and J dropped 6 bases, with 10 bases sitting between them. Here the CDR3 DNA reads TGTGCCAGCAGTTTAAGGGGGACCGCTGAAGCTTTCTTT. It is translated as CASSLRGTAEAFF.